This TCR beta chain was sequenced during a study of technical replicates of blood from a few donors. This CDR3 spans 15 amino acids. The ends were cut back, 0 bases at V and 5 bases at J, with 14 bases in the middle. Germline CDR1 is MGHRA and CDR2 is YSYEKL. The repertoire was sequenced with immunoSEQ multiplex PCR; TCRdb's copy has only in-frame clones and lacks some. The sample has tens of thousands of clones; 65% to 90% are singletons. The source of this sequence is a human donor in good health. Some clones in this sample may be carry-over from other donors' samples. The sample consisted of PBMCs. The chain uses TRBV4-1 and TRBJ2-7, with D uncertain. DNA of the CDR3: TGCGCCAGCAGCCAAGATCGGTTGACTCGAGACGAGCAGTACTTC. Its translation is CASSQDRLTRDEQYF.